Below are 3 T cell receptor beta chains sequenced from a single sample in a study of T cell responses to AZD1222 COVID-19 vaccine. Generated by immunoSEQ multiplex PCR, the TCRdb table keeps only in-frame clones and is missing some. The sample includes tens of thousands of clones, more than 85% of them seen just once. The sample was peripheral blood, taken 28 days after the second AZD1222 dose. These receptors all stem from an adult who received the AZD1222 COVID-19 vaccine.

V is TRBV6-5 and J is TRBJ2-7; 9 bases are shared with TRBD1. V shed 5 bases and J 3 bases; nucleotides not matched to a gene: 8. This CDR3 has 15 amino acids. CDR1 is MNHEY and CDR2 is SVGAGI in the germline V gene. Here the CDR3 reads CASSPRTGVIYEQYF. CDR3 in DNA: TGTGCCAGCAGTCCCCGGACAGGGGTTATCTACGAGCAGTACTTC.

The chain is built from TRBV5-1 and TRBJ2-1; 7 bases fit TRBD2. Germline values: CDR1 SGHRS, CDR2 YFSETQ. This CDR3 has 14 amino acids. The V segment lost 5 bases and the J segment 2 bases; nucleotides outside the gene matches: 4. The DNA for the CDR3 is TGCGCCAGCAGTTCAAGCGGGGCCTACAATGAGCAGTTCTTC. Translation: CASSSSGAYNEQFF.

This clone has a single count. This chain links TRBV4-2 with TRBJ2-3; 8 nucleotides match TRBD2. The J segment lost 0 bases and the V segment lost 0 bases, leaving 5 bases of the junction unmatched. Germline V gene data show CDR1 as LGHNA and CDR2 as YNFKEQ. The CDR3 contains 17 residues. The CDR3 reads CASSQEGSGTSTDTQYF. For the CDR3, the DNA is TGTGCCAGCAGCCAAGAAGGTAGCGGGACCAGCACAGATACGCAGTATTTT.